This T cell receptor (beta chain) was identified in a study of cytomegalovirus exposure and HLA in healthy donors. Comment on this clone: Its cognate antigen is unknown.

Healthy bone marrow donors made up the donor group. Amplification used 60 Vbeta primers and 13 Jbeta primers. Assay used: immunoSEQ multiplex PCR; TCRdb lists only in-frame clones, some missing. Its listing shows over 65,000 clones. Overall study results and limits: A previous analysis found most TCR beta V segments productive roughly 87% or roughly 30% of the time. By a later analysis, the bulk of CMV-associated TCR beta chains appeared HLA-restricted. A likely sequencing artifact accounted for one observed cluster of highly shared sequence variants.

With V trimmed by 5 bases and J by 2 bases, 14 bases remained unmatched. Germline V gene data show CDR1 as MDHEN and CDR2 as SYDVKM. The CDR3 has 17 residues. Specimen: PBMCs. This receptor was obtained from a woman in her 30s in good health and CMV-seronegative. The V gene is TRBV28, the J gene TRBJ2-7; TRBD1 matches 8 bases. CDR3 residues: CASSPIRMTGVTYEQYF. For the CDR3, the DNA is TGTGCCAGCAGTCCCATACGAATGACAGGGGTCACCTACGAGCAGTACTTC.